These 9 T cell receptor beta chains originate from one sample sequenced in a study of CD4+ T cells in melanoma. Libraries were prepared by immunoSEQ multiplex PCR; TCRdb keeps only in-frame clonotypes and omits some of them. The top ten hold about a tenth of the sample, which has 13,000 or so clones, roughly 72% seen once. The sequenced material came from cells from a culture (not recorded whether cultured in vitro). These receptors came from a human donor with melanoma.

The CDR3 reads CASSQGGAGLNTIYF. The CDR3 nucleotides are TGCGCCAGCAGCCAAGGGGGGGCTGGTCTAAACACCATATATTTT. The chain is built from TRBV4-1 and TRBJ1-3; D is possibly TRBD1 (6 bases). CDR3 length: 15 residues. Per germline, CDR1 MGHRA and CDR2 YSYEKL. V lost 1 base, J lost 6 bases, and 13 bases lay in between.

The CDR3 protein is CAISGWKEQYF. The DNA for the CDR3 is TGTGCCATCAGTGGCTGGAAGGAGCAGTACTTC. This chain connects TRBV10-3 to TRBJ2-7; no firm D call. Per the germline V gene, CDR1 is ENHRY and CDR2 is SYGVKD. CDR3 length: 11 residues. The V end was cut by 4 bases, the J end by 7 bases, with 8 bases between.

The chain links TRBV7-8 to TRBJ2-7, with 7 positions matching TRBD1. With V trimmed by 5 bases and J by 3 bases, 7 bases remained unmatched. CDR3 length: 14 amino acids. Germline CDR1 reads SGHVS; CDR2 reads FQNEAQ. The CDR3 coding sequence is TGTGCCAGCAGCCCGACAGGGTACGACTACGAGCAGTACTTC. Amino acid sequence: CASSPTGYDYEQYF. Based on the CDR3 plus reference TRBV7-8 and TRBJ2-7, the full variable domain is GAGVSQSPRYKVAKRGQDVALRCDPISGHVSLFWYQQALGQGPEFLTYFQNEAQLDKSGLPSDRFFAERPEGSVSTLKIQRTQQEDSAVYLCASSPTGYDYEQYFGPGTRLTVT.

The rearrangement joins TRBV2 to TRBJ2-5, with D possibly matching TRBD2 (5 bases). Germline CDR1 is SNHLY and CDR2 is FYNNEI. The CDR3 covers 15 residues. V shed 6 bases and J shed 4 bases, with 18 bases lying between them. The CDR3: CASSLRAASRETQYF. The CDR3 nucleotides are TGTGCCAGCAGCCTCCGGGCGGCTAGCCGAGAGACCCAGTACTTC.

The chain links TRBV19 to TRBJ1-3; D gene ambiguous. Germline V gene sequence: CDR1 LNHDA, CDR2 SQIVND (reference sequence). The V and J ends lost 5 bases and 0 bases respectively, with 5 bases between them. This CDR3 has 13 amino acids. The CDR3 is CASSAISGNTIYF. In DNA form, the CDR3 reads TGTGCCAGTAGTGCGATCTCTGGAAACACCATATATTTT.

This clone was counted between two and nine times. The rearrangement links TRBV2 to TRBJ2-7, with 7 bases aligning to TRBD1. Germline V lookup: CDR1 SNHLY, CDR2 FYNNEI. There are 12 residues in the CDR3. V lost 4 bases and J lost 3; bases outside the gene matches: 0. The CDR3 nucleotides read TGTGCCAGCAGTGGGACAGGCTACGAGCAGTACTTC. This translates into CASSGTGYEQYF.

The chain uses TRBV7-3 and TRBJ1-2; 11 bases map to TRBD1. Trimming cost V 2 bases and J 9 bases; bases outside gene matches: 5. This CDR3 spans 14 amino acids. The germline V gene encodes CDR1 SGHTA and CDR2 FQGTGA. The CDR3 loop is CASSLGQGAESYTF. The CDR3 DNA sequence: TGTGCCAGCAGCTTAGGACAGGGGGCTGAGAGCTACACCTTC.

The rearrangement uses TRBV7-2 and TRBJ2-2; tentatively, D is TRBD2 (6 bases). The CDR3 length is 14 residues. Trimming removed 7 bases at V and 8 bases at J, with 17 bases between. Germline V gene lookup returns CDR1 SGHTA and CDR2 FQGNSA. The CDR3 region has the DNA TGTGCCAGCACCTTTTCTGTGGGGGGAGGGGAGCTGTTTTTT. Translating gives CASTFSVGGGELFF. Using reference TRBV7-2 and TRBJ2-2 for the parts outside the CDR3, the full variable domain is GAGVSQSPSNKVTEKGKDVELRCDPISGHTALYWYRQSLGQGLEFLIYFQGNSAPDKSGLPSDRFSAERTGGSVSTLTIQRTQQEDSAVYLCASTFSVGGGELFFGEGSRLTVL.

The chain carries TRBV11-2 and TRBJ2-7; D may be TRBD2 (6 bases). Germline loops: CDR1 SGHAT, CDR2 FQNNGV. Between the trimmed V and J ends, which lost 3 bases and 3 bases, there was a span of 12 bases. CDR3 length equals 14 residues. The CDR3 here is CASSLEGTHYEQYF. In nucleotides, the CDR3 is TGTGCCAGCAGCTTGGAGGGGACTCACTACGAGCAGTACTTC.